This entry describes one T cell receptor (beta chain). What it binds is not known. The data belong to a study of OX40 agonist ivuxolimab in advanced cancers. Drawing of blood for sampling happened at baseline, at cycle 4 day 1, and at cycle 7 day 1. Germline CDR1 and CDR2: MNHEY and SVGAGI. The CDR3 length is 15 residues. J was trimmed by 3 bases and V by 6 bases; bases with no gene match: 9. Generated by immunoSEQ multiplex PCR, the TCRdb table keeps only in-frame clones and is missing some. This table has roughly 86,000 clones, about 90% appearing once. General study points: There was clonal expansion of CD4+ and CD8+ blood T cells by week 6 at 0.1 to 3.0 mg/kg.

The rearrangement uses TRBV6-5 and TRBJ1-1, with 8 positions matching TRBD1. The material sequenced was CD4+ or CD8+ T cells sorted from blood, taken in a trial of the OX40 agonist ivuxolimab. The clonotype originates from an adult with an advanced solid tumor such as melanoma, head and neck, liver or kidney cancer. CDR3 bases: TGTGCCAGCAGCCGATACCCACAGGGGGACACTGAAGCTTTCTTT. Its translation: CASSRYPQGDTEAFF.